This T cell receptor beta chain was sequenced in a study of tumor and adjacent non-tumor tissue in lung cancer. Study at large: Samples averaged roughly 4.2 million productive TCRbeta reads each. The study, taken as a whole, reports: Compared with tumor, normal lung showed significantly lower TCR diversity.

Comments on this clonotype: The target antigen is unknown. A much larger clone sits a single nucleotide away, making a read error possible.

CDR1 is MRHNA and CDR2 is SNTAGT in the germline V gene. The CDR3 runs to 14 residues. After removal of 2 bases from V and 3 bases from J, the junction contained 2 bases not matched to a gene. Three rounds of nested PCR, following a modified ARM-PCR protocol, produced the TCRbeta library. TCRdb re-analysed the multiplex PCR reads in MiXCR, keeping a single row per CDR3 protein. Counted here are about 67,000 distinct CDR3 sequences, more than 65% occurring once; the ten biggest clones make up under 45%. The template was RNA from unsorted bulk tissue. The normal lung tissue was taken more than 3 cm from the tumor edge.

Sequencing was performed on distant non-tumor lung tissue. The sequence was obtained from a man in his 60s with non-small cell lung cancer. This chain connects TRBV6-4 to TRBJ2-3, with TRBD2 matching over 7 bases. The CDR3 protein is CASSDTSETDTQYF. CDR3 sequence (DNA): TGTGCCAGCAGTGACACTAGCGAGACAGATACGCAGTATTTT.